The next 21 T cell receptor beta chains were all read from a single sample in a study of Graves' ophthalmopathy and Graves' hyperthyroidism. Amplified TCR beta CDR3 regions were obtained using RNA transcripts as template. Second-round multiplex PCR came after first-round RT-PCR with HTBI primers. Each CDR3 protein gets one entry after TCRdb re-called the multiplex PCR reads with MiXCR. The table lists approximately 460,000 distinct CDR3 sequences, around 14% of them singletons. The source material was blood. These TCRs come from a woman in her twenties or thirties with Graves' ophthalmopathy.

On this clonotype: Given a much more abundant clone one base away, this may be a read error. Here the CDR3 omits its conserved ending phenylalanine or tryptophan, so a read error is the likely source. J is TRBJ2-2 and V is TRBV7-2, with 7 positions matching TRBD2. V trimming: 6 bases; J trimming: 1 base; junction bases outside the gene matches: 5. Germline CDR1 reads SGHTA; CDR2 reads FQGNSA. This CDR3 spans 15 amino acids. DNA of the CDR3: TGTGCCAGCAGATCGGGGGGTCGGAACACCGGGGAGCTGTTTCTT. Protein: CASRSGGRNTGELFL.

V usage is TRBV6-1 and J usage is TRBJ1-6, with 7 bases lining up with TRBD1. CDR1 and CDR2 (germline): MNHNS, SASEGT. Unmatched junction bases numbered 6, after V lost 6 bases and J lost 7 bases. CDR3 length: 14 residues. The CDR3 DNA follows: TGTGCCAGCAGACAGGGGATGGGAAATTCACCCCTCCACTTT. It is translated as CASRQGMGNSPLHF.

This clonotype was seen a handful of times. A junction end diverges from the germline sequence, so it may reflect a read error. The chain uses TRBV4-2 and TRBJ1-5; possibly TRBD1 for D (5 bases). Germline V gives CDR1 LGHNA, CDR2 YNFKEQ. The CDR3 runs 14 residues. The CDR3 DNA follows: TGTGCCAGCAGCCAAGAAGAGGACAATCAGCCCCGGCATTTT. This encodes CASSQEEDNQPRHF.

Remarks on this clonotype: Mismatch with germline at one junction end may stem from a read error. The chain links TRBV5-1 to TRBJ2-5; 8 nucleotides align to TRBD1. This CDR3 comprises 10 residues. Germline CDR1 is SGHRS and CDR2 is YFSETQ. The CDR3 loop reads CARNKPHRGF. In DNA, the CDR3 is TGCGCCAGAAACAAACCCCACAGGGGGTTC. Full variable domain (outside the CDR3, taken from reference TRBV5-1 and TRBJ2-5): KAGVTQTPRYLIKTRGQQVTLSCSPISGHRSVSWYQQTPGQGLQFLFEYFSETQRNKGNFPGRFSGRQFSNSRSEMNVSTLELGDSALYLCARNKPHRGFGPGTRLLVL.

This clonotype was detected only a few times. Being one base from a much bigger clone, this may be a read error. This chain links TRBV2 with TRBJ1-1; D perhaps matches TRBD1 (5 bases). Germline CDR1 SNHLY, CDR2 FYNNEI. The CDR3 runs to 16 residues. V lost 7 bases and J lost 1, with 19 bases in between. The CDR3 DNA sequence: TGTGCCAGCAAGCGCAGGGAGTTGGCGACGAACACTGAAGCTTTCTTT. Translation gives CASKRRELATNTEAFF.

There are many counts of this clonotype. J is TRBJ1-5 and V is TRBV28, with TRBD1 matching 9 bases. Germline V lookup: CDR1 MDHEN, CDR2 SYDVKM. J was trimmed by 4 bases and V by 7 bases; bases with no gene match: 11. This CDR3 spans 16 amino acids. The CDR3: CASNLRDRALNQPQHF. In DNA form, the CDR3 reads TGTGCCAGCAACCTCCGGGACAGGGCTTTAAATCAGCCCCAGCATTTT.

Comments on this clonotype: A read error may explain this, as a much larger clone is one base away. The chain combines TRBV5-5 with TRBJ1-5; D gene ambiguous. The CDR3 loop spans 15 amino acids. Germline V gene data show CDR1 as SGHKS and CDR2 as YYEKEE (reference sequence). For the CDR3, the DNA is TGTGCCAGCAGCTCGGGAGGCGGGCGCAATCAGCCCCAGCAGTTT. Its translation: CASSSGGGRNQPQQF.

This clonotype appeared many times. The J gene is TRBJ1-1, the V gene TRBV20-1, with D possibly matching TRBD1 (5 bases). This CDR3 comprises 16 residues. Trimming pared 4 bases from V and 5 bases from J, leaving 23 bases between. Germline V gene data show CDR1 as DFQATT and CDR2 as SNEGSKA (reference sequence). The CDR3 region has the DNA TGCAGTGCTATAGCATTAGGGACCGGCAGTCGGACTGAAGCTTTCTTT. Translation gives CSAIALGTGSRTEAFF.

This clonotype has at least ten counts. The chain employs TRBV6-5 and TRBJ1-2, with D possibly TRBD1 on 6 matching bases. The CDR3 is 14 residues long. The germline V gene has CDR1 MNHEY and CDR2 SVGAGI. The V end lost 0 bases, the J end lost 8 bases, and 13 bases lay between the germline ends. The CDR3 region has the DNA TGTGCCAGCAGTTACTCGGTGGCAGGGGTAGGCTACACCTTC. Its protein product is CASSYSVAGVGYTF.

This clonotype was picked up many times. This chain uses TRBV12-3 or TRBV12-4 with TRBJ1-5; a weak D match, TRBD1 (5 bases). V lost 5 bases and J 0 bases, leaving 11 bases between the germline ends. CDR3 length: 15 amino acids. The CDR3 here is CASSMGGLSNQPQHF. In DNA form, the CDR3 reads TGTGCCAGCAGTATGGGGGGTCTTAGCAATCAGCCCCAGCATTTT.

The table lists this clonotype with many counts. The rearrangement uses TRBV20-1 and TRBJ2-5; 14 positions agree with TRBD2. The CDR3 runs to 14 residues. CDR1 and CDR2 from the germline V gene are DFQATT and SNEGSKA (reference sequence). With V trimmed by 3 bases and J by 8 bases, 5 bases remained unmatched. This CDR3 reads CSASGTSGSGTQYF. The CDR3 DNA sequence: TGCAGTGCTAGCGGGACTAGCGGGAGCGGTACCCAGTACTTC.

This clonotype occurred many times. Here the CDR3 DNA reads TGTGCCAGCAGCCGTCTCCAGGGCGTGAACACTGAAGCTTTCTTT. Protein: CASSRLQGVNTEAFF. V gene TRBV28 combines with J gene TRBJ1-1, with D tentatively TRBD1 (5 bases). Germline loops: CDR1 MDHEN, CDR2 SYDVKM. The CDR3 has 15 amino acids. Trimming removed 6 bases from V and 0 bases from J, with 14 bases in between.

This clonotype was observed a single time. CDR3 amino acids: CASSHSTGDRSYEQYF. Here the CDR3 DNA reads TGTGCCAGCAGTCACTCTACAGGGGACCGCTCCTACGAGCAGTACTTC. The chain uses TRBV27 and TRBJ2-7; TRBD1 matches at 7 bases. The length of the CDR3 is 16 residues. Germline V gives CDR1 MNHEY, CDR2 SMNVEV (reference sequence). J was trimmed by 0 bases and V by 5 bases; bases with no gene match: 10.

This chain connects TRBV5-1 to TRBJ2-6; TRBD1 is a possible D gene (6 bases). Germline V gene data show CDR1 as SGHRS and CDR2 as YFSETQ. The CDR3 covers 15 residues. Trimming pared 6 bases from V and 2 bases from J, leaving 12 bases between. The CDR3 DNA sequence: TGCGCCAGCATGGAAGGGGGTGCTGGGGCCAACGTCCTGACTTTC. As protein: CASMEGGAGANVLTF.

In its sample, this clonotype was seen many times. The genes are TRBV4-2 and TRBJ2-7, with D unclear. Trimming cost V 4 bases and J 1 base, with 8 bases left between them. The CDR3 runs 13 residues. Germline V lookup: CDR1 LGHNA, CDR2 YNFKEQ. CDR3: CASSPGYSYEQYF. CDR3 bases: TGTGCCAGCAGCCCAGGCTATTCCTACGAGCAGTACTTC.

This clonotype was counted many times. V usage is TRBV13 and J usage is TRBJ1-2; D call uncertain. The CDR3 runs to 14 residues. CDR1 and CDR2 (germline): PRHDT, FYEKMQ (reference sequence). V shed 5 bases and J shed 4 bases, with 14 bases lying between them. The CDR3 loop is CASSLPARGYGYTF. CDR3 DNA: TGTGCCAGCAGCCTACCAGCCCGGGGCTATGGCTACACCTTC.

This clonotype was counted many times. The rearrangement joins TRBV19 to TRBJ2-7; possibly TRBD1 or TRBD2 for D (6 bases each). The ends were cut back, 9 bases at V and 3 bases at J, with 15 bases in the middle. The germline V gene has CDR1 LNHDA and CDR2 SQIVND (reference sequence). The CDR3 sequence is 13 residues long. The CDR3 DNA sequence: TGTGCCAGCCGAGGCGGAGGGGGCTACGAGCAGTACTTC. Amino acid sequence: CASRGGGGYEQYF.

On this clonotype: In this CDR3 the conserved last residue, phenylalanine or tryptophan, is missing, so a read error is likely. The limits of the CDR3 on the DNA are not certain, so only TCRdb's listed CDR3 is given. The rearrangement joins TRBV10-1 to TRBJ2-5; the table's D gene call, TRBD2, was not cross checked with the DNA. The CDR3 has 15 amino acids, counting both end residues. CDR1 is WNHNN, CDR2 SYGVQD, per germline (reference sequence). CDR3 loop: CASSPRTGYQETQDY.

This clonotype was detected once. The chain couples TRBV7-2 to TRBJ2-7; 7 positions agree with TRBD1. The CDR3 is 15 residues long. The ends lost 3 bases at V and 0 bases at J; junction bases unmatched: 5. Germline lookup yields CDR1 SGHTA and CDR2 FQGNSA. The CDR3 DNA is TGTGCCAGCAGCTTGGGGACAGACCTCTCCTACGAGCAGTACTTC. This encodes CASSLGTDLSYEQYF. Filled out from reference TRBV7-2 and TRBJ2-7, the complete variable domain reads GAGVSQSPSNKVTEKGKDVELRCDPISGHTALYWYRQSLGQGLEFLIYFQGNSAPDKSGLPSDRFSAERTGGSVSTLTIQRTQQEDSAVYLCASSLGTDLSYEQYFGPGTRLTVT.

This clonotype was seen ten or more times. This chain links TRBV24-1 with TRBJ1-5; D possibly corresponds to TRBD1 (5 bases). V gave up 3 bases and J gave up 4 bases, with 9 bases separating them. This CDR3 region has 14 residues. Looked up from germline, CDR1 is KGHDR and CDR2 is SFDVKD. CDR3 in DNA: TGTGCCACCAGTGATCCCGACAGAAATCAGCCCCAGCATTTT. Protein product: CATSDPDRNQPQHF.

In this sample, this clonotype turned up many times. The rearrangement uses TRBV15 and TRBJ2-2, with 9 bases matching TRBD1. Germline CDR1 LNHNV, CDR2 YYDKDF (reference sequence). The CDR3 spans 14 residues. Trimming removed 4 bases from V and 6 bases from J; junction bases left unmatched: 3. This CDR3 is CATSTDRGAGELFF. The CDR3 nucleotides are TGTGCCACCAGCACTGACAGGGGGGCCGGGGAGCTGTTTTTT.